The entry below gives a single TCR beta chain sequence along with its context. Its antigen is not known. Generated by immunoSEQ multiplex PCR, the TCRdb table keeps only in-frame clones and is missing some. The table lists roughly 71,000 clones, around 90% of them singletons. The data are from a study of OX40 agonist ivuxolimab in advanced cancers. In the study overall: Patients' therapy was ivuxolimab, an antibody that acts as an agonist of OX40 (CD134).

Notes on the study in general: Patients who responded partially at 0.1-3.0 mg/kg showed clonal expansion ranking among the lowest.

The CDR3 totals 14 residues. Germline values: CDR1 MNHEY, CDR2 SMNVEV (reference sequence). With V trimmed by 11 bases and J by 7 bases, 14 bases remained unmatched. This clonotype originated in an adult with an advanced solid tumor such as melanoma, head and neck, liver or kidney cancer. The input for sequencing was CD4+ or CD8+ T cells sorted from blood, taken in a trial of the OX40 agonist ivuxolimab. This chain links TRBV27 with TRBJ2-1, with TRBD1 matching 7 bases. The CDR3 bases are TGTGCCGTGGGGGACAGCCTAAATTGGAATGAGCAGTTCTTC. It translates to CAVGDSLNWNEQFF.